These 5 T cell receptor beta chains were all obtained from the same sample, sequenced in a study of PD-1 blockade in classical Hodgkin lymphoma. Time point denoted: cycle 4 day 1 (C4D1), after more than five weeks of nivolumab. No patient escaped relapse after autologous stem cell transplantation, and brentuximab vedotin exposure varied. Sequenced by immunoSEQ multiplex PCR; TCRdb stores in-frame clones only, minus some. This repertoire shows several thousand clones, about 86% found once; its top ten account for 42%. The sample in question was peripheral blood mononuclear cells (PBMCs), obtained before the fourth cycle of nivolumab. The receptors were sampled from a human donor with classical Hodgkin lymphoma.

This sequence joins TRBV4-1 and TRBJ1-2; weak D call: TRBD1 (6 bases). This CDR3 is 13 amino acids long. Germline lookup yields CDR1 MGHRA and CDR2 YSYEKL. V gave up 0 bases and J gave up 6 bases, with 8 bases separating them. CDR3 protein: CASSQEAGDGYTF. The CDR3 DNA follows: TGCGCCAGCAGCCAAGAAGCAGGGGATGGCTACACCTTC.

A single count supports this clone. The gene calls are TRBV11-2 and TRBJ2-4; D is undetermined. The CDR3 covers 15 residues. CDR1 SGHAT and CDR2 FQNNGV come from the germline V gene. V was pared by 1 base and J by 1 base, with 8 bases between. The CDR3 loop reads CASSLVALAKNIQYF. CDR3 bases: TGTGCCAGCAGCTTAGTCGCGTTGGCCAAAAACATTCAGTACTTC.

The genes are TRBV7-2 and TRBJ1-4; 11 nucleotides match TRBD1. Per germline, CDR1 SGHTA and CDR2 FQGNSA. V dropped 5 bases and J dropped 3; count of bases not matched to a gene: 5. The CDR3 sequence is 16 residues long. The CDR3: CASSPQGQGANEKLFF. The CDR3 DNA reads TGTGCCAGCAGCCCACAGGGACAGGGGGCTAATGAAAAACTGTTTTTT.

The chain combines TRBV5-1 with TRBJ1-6, with D perhaps matching TRBD1 (5 bases). There are 14 residues in the CDR3. The germline gives CDR1 SGHRS, CDR2 YFSETQ. V was clipped by 4 bases and J by 10 bases, with 15 bases between them. The CDR3 DNA follows: TGCGCCAGCAGCATCGGGGCCTTCTCCTCACCCCTCCACTTT. This sequence encodes CASSIGAFSSPLHF.

The chain is built from TRBV6-1 and TRBJ2-1, with TRBD2 matching 13 bases. V trimming: 6 bases; J trimming: 8 bases; junction bases outside the gene matches: 7. Germline-derived CDR1 and CDR2 are MNHNS and SASEGT. The CDR3 is 15 amino acids. The CDR3, as DNA: TGTGCCAGCAGCCGGACTAGCGGGAGTGTGTATGAGCAGTTCTTC. As protein: CASSRTSGSVYEQFF.